Given below is one T cell receptor (beta chain) in context. This clonotype showed up many times. It lacks a known antigen. Base qualities are not at hand, and no much larger clone is one base apart. The sample originates from a study of CD8 T cells in ankylosing spondylitis (dated by TCRdb to 2016 to 2017). Study-wide context: The study profiled T cell receptor beta repertoires in healthy donors and ankylosing spondylitis patients to find disease-linked TCR variants. The whole study cohort included 85 to 120 healthy donors and over 20 ankylosing spondylitis patients. Peripheral blood was sampled, and synovial fluid was also collected from ankylosing spondylitis patients. General findings and caveats noted by the study authors: Some motif variants were previously reported in synovial fluid and blood of reactive arthritis patients, suggesting common disease-initiation mechanisms. The disease-linked clones were reported as significantly enriched in matched synovial fluid samples from ankylosing spondylitis patients. The disease-linked clones had a CD8+ phenotype and were found at relatively low frequencies in peripheral blood. A TCR beta motif of eight highly homologous amino acid variants appeared characteristic of blood from ankylosing spondylitis patients.

Looking up the germline V gene yields CDR1 SGDLS and CDR2 YYNGEE. A distance of 15 bases separates the germline ends of V and J, which lose 1 base and 5 bases respectively. There are 15 amino acids in the CDR3, from cysteine to phenylalanine inclusive. Solely the CDR3 DNA is kept, with 45 bases framed from the first base. TCRdb shows the sequencer as Illumina HiSeq 2500. Quantitative 5'-RACE with molecular barcodes was used to prepare TCR beta libraries. As for how the authors treated the data: A new computational method based on a probabilistic model of VDJ rearrangement was used to identify disease-linked TCR variants. The public reads were quality trimmed at Q25 with fastp and then assembled into clones with MiXCR by TCRdb, keeping productive beta chains. A single entry per CDR3 protein holds the most common genes and DNA from its merged rows. V and J calls and clone size were set by TCRdb, not the authors. The sample table records roughly 42,000 distinct CDR3 sequences; less than 3.5% of these occur just once. 4.6% of the sample is held by the ten biggest clonotypes.

Source material: blood, either unsorted or a sorted T cell fraction (not recorded which). The chain is made from TRBV9 and TRBJ1-1; the D segment could be TRBD1, given 6 matching bases. This receptor was obtained from a male donor with ankylosing spondylitis or in good health (not recorded which). The nucleotide sequence reads as follows: TGTGCCAGCAGCGTACTGGGGGGCAGTAGAACTGAAGCTTTCTTT. Translated, this gives CASSVLGGSRTEAFF.